The entry below gives a single T cell receptor beta chain sequence along with its context. Sequencing was performed with immunoSEQ multiplex PCR; in TCRdb, only in-frame clones are kept and a portion is missing. Of tens of thousands of clones listed, roughly 85% are singletons. The entry originates in a study of blood T cell repertoires in COVID-19. Study-wide context: The study drew acute and convalescent COVID-19 samples from the United States, Italy and Spain. In each case, the material was cDNA or gDNA derived from T cells, B-cell-depleted T cells, or PBMCs.

Germline V gene lookup returns CDR1 GTSNPN and CDR2 SVGIG (reference sequence). Trimming shortened V by 4 bases and J by 5 bases, and 13 bases separated the two germline ends. This CDR3 is 13 amino acids long. The receptor's source is a woman aged 60-70 years with COVID-19, enrolled during active disease. The chain employs TRBV30 and TRBJ2-3; D unclear. Input material: peripheral blood. This CDR3 reads CAWNHRGGDTQYF. The CDR3, as DNA: TGTGCCTGGAACCACCGCGGTGGAGATACGCAGTATTTT.